This T cell receptor beta chain stems from a study of T cells after yellow fever vaccination. This clonotype was found many times. Each CDR3 protein gets one entry after TCRdb re-called the 5' RACE reads with MiXCR. The table has hundreds of thousands of distinct CDR3 sequences, around 8.1% seen once. Source: PBMCs, taken around 45 days after the first yellow fever vaccination. The clonotype originates from a man between 18 and 35 years old who received the YFV17D yellow fever vaccine.

The CDR3 DNA reads as TGTGCCAGCTCATCAAATGGGGAAGGAGATACGCAGTATTTT. Amino acids: CASSSNGEGDTQYF. The chain employs TRBV18 and TRBJ2-3, with D hard to call. The V end lost 5 bases, the J end lost 5 bases, and 14 bases lay between the germline ends. The germline V gene has CDR1 KGHSH and CDR2 LQKENI. The CDR3 is made up of 14 amino acids.